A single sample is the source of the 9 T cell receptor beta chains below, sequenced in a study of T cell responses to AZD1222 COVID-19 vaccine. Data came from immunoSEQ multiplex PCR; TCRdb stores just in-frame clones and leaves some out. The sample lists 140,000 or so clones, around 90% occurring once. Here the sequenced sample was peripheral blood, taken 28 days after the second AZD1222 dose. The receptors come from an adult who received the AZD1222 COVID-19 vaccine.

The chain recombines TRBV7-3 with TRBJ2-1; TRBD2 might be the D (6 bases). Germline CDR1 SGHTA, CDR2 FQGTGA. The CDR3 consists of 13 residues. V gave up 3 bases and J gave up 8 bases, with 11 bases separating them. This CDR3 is CASSFLWEDEQFF. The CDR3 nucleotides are TGTGCCAGCAGCTTCCTGTGGGAGGATGAGCAGTTCTTC.

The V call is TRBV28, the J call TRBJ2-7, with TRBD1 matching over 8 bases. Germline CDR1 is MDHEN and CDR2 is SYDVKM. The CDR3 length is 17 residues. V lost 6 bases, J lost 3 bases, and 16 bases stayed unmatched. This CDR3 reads CASRQGATWEVGYEQYF. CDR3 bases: TGTGCCAGCAGGCAGGGGGCGACGTGGGAGGTGGGCTACGAGCAGTACTTC.

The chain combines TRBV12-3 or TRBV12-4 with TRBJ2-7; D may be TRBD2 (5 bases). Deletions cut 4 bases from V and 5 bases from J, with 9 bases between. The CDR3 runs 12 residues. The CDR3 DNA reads TGTGCCAGCAGTTCGTCGGAGGACGAGCAGTACTTC. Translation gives CASSSSEDEQYF.

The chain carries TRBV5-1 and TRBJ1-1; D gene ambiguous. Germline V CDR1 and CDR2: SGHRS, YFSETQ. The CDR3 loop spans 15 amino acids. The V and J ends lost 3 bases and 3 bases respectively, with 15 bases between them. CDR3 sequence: CASSSGWIGDTEAFF. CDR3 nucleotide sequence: TGCGCCAGCAGCTCAGGATGGATTGGTGACACTGAAGCTTTCTTT.

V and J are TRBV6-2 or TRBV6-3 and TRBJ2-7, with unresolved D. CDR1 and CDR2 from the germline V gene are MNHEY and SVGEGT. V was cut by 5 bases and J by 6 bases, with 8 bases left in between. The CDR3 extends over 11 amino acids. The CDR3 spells CASSLPGEQYF. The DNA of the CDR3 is TGTGCCAGCAGTCTCCCGGGCGAGCAGTACTTC.

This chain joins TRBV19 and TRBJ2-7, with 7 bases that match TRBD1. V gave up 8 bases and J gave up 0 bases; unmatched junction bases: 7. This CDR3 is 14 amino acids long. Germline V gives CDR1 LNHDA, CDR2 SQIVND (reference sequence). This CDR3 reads CASSPGQNSYEQYF. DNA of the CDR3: TGTGCCAGTTCTCCGGGACAGAACTCCTACGAGCAGTACTTC.

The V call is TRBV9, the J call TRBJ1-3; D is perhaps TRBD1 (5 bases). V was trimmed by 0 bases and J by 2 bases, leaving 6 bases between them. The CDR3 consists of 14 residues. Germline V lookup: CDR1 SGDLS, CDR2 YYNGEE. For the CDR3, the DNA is TGTGCCAGCAGCGTAGCAGGGACTGGAAACACCATATATTTT. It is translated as CASSVAGTGNTIYF.

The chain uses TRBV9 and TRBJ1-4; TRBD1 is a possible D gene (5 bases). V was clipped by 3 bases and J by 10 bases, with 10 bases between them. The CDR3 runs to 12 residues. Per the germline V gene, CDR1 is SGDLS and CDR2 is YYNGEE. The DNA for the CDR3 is TGTGCCAGCAGCGCAGAAAGGGGAAAACTGTTTTTT. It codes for CASSAERGKLFF. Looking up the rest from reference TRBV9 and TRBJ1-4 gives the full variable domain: DSGVTQTPKHLITATGQRVTLRCSPRSGDLSVYWYQQSLDQGLQFLIQYYNGEERAKGNILERFSAQQFPDLHSELNLSSLELGDSALYFCASSAERGKLFFGSGTQLSVL.

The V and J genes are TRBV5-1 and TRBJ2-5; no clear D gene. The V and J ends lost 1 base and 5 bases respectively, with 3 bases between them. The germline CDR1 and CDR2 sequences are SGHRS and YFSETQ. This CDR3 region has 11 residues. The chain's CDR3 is CASSLFETQYF. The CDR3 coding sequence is TGCGCCAGCAGCTTGTTTGAGACCCAGTACTTC. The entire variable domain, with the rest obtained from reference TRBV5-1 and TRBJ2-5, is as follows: KAGVTQTPRYLIKTRGQQVTLSCSPISGHRSVSWYQQTPGQGLQFLFEYFSETQRNKGNFPGRFSGRQFSNSRSEMNVSTLELGDSALYLCASSLFETQYFGPGTRLLVL.